This T cell receptor (beta chain) was obtained from a study of OX40 agonist ivuxolimab in advanced cancers. Libraries were prepared by immunoSEQ multiplex PCR; TCRdb keeps only in-frame clonotypes and omits some of them. The sample holds more than 50,000 clones, nearly 90% seen once. The CDR3 sequence is 17 residues long. Trimming took off 2 bases at V and 1 base at J, with 16 bases between the two ends. Germline values: CDR1 SGHVS, CDR2 FQNEAQ. The clonotype originates from an adult with an advanced solid tumor such as melanoma, head and neck, liver or kidney cancer. The chain recombines TRBV7-8 with TRBJ2-3; no reliable D call. The material was CD4+ or CD8+ T cells sorted from blood, obtained in a trial of the OX40 agonist ivuxolimab. CDR3 in amino acids: CASSLIVALTGTDTQYF. CDR3 in DNA: TGTGCCAGCAGCTTAATAGTAGCTTTGACTGGCACAGATACGCAGTATTTT.